One T cell receptor beta chain is described in this entry. Method: immunoSEQ multiplex PCR; TCRdb's copy keeps in-frame clones and lacks some. The sample holds some 150,000 clones, under 90% seen once. The data are from a study of control samples from healthy donors and cancer patients. Germline-derived CDR1 and CDR2 are GTSNPN and SVGIG (reference sequence). The trim removed 4 bases at V and 2 bases at J, leaving 5 bases unmatched. The CDR3 is 14 amino acids. The rearrangement links TRBV30 to TRBJ2-7; 10 bases map to TRBD2. The receptor was isolated from a man younger than 40 in good health. The specimen was blood. In DNA form, the CDR3 reads TGTGCCTGGAAAGCGGGAGGGCCCACCTACGAGCAGTACTTC. Its translation: CAWKAGGPTYEQYF. The whole variable domain, remainder taken from reference TRBV30 and TRBJ2-7, is SQTIHQWPATLVQPVGSPLSLECTVEGTSNPNLYWYRQAAGRGLQLLFYSVGIGQISSEVPQNLSASRPQDRQFILSSKKLLLSDSGFYLCAWKAGGPTYEQYFGPGTRLTVT.